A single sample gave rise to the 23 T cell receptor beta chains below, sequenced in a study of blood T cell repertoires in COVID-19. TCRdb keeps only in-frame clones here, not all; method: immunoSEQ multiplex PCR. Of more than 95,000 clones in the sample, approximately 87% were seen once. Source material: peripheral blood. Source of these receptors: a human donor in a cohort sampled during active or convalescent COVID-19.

CDR3 nucleotides: TGTGCCAGCAGCTTGCAGAATCAGCCCCAGCATTTT. This codes for CASSLQNQPQHF. This chain joins TRBV5-6 and TRBJ1-5; no clear D. Germline V gene lookup returns CDR1 SGHDT and CDR2 YYEEEE. V gave up 1 base and J gave up 4 bases, with 3 bases separating them. This CDR3 region has 12 residues. The variable domain in full, completed from reference TRBV5-6 and TRBJ1-5, reads DAGVTQSPTHLIKTRGQQVTLRCSPKSGHDTVSWYQQALGQGPQFIFQYYEEEERQRGNFPDRFSGHQFPNYSSELNVNALLLGDSALYLCASSLQNQPQHFGDGTRLSIL.

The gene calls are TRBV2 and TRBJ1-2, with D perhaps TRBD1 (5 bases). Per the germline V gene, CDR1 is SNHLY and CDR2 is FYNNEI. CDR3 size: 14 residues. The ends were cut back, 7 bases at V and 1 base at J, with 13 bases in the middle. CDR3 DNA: TGTGCCAGCACCCAAGCAAGGGGTAACTATGGCTACACCTTC. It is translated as CASTQARGNYGYTF.

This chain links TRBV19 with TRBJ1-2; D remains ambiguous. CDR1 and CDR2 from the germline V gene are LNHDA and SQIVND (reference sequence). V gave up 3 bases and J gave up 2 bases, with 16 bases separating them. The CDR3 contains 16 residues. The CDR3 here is CASSIRSGPPNYGYTF. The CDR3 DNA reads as TGTGCCAGTAGTATTCGGTCAGGCCCCCCGAACTATGGCTACACCTTC.

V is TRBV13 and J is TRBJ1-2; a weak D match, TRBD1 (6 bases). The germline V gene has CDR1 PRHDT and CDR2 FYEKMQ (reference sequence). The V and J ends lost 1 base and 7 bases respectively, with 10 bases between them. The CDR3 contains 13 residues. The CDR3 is CASSLEGEGGYTF. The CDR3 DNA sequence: TGTGCCAGCAGCTTAGAGGGGGAGGGTGGCTACACCTTC.

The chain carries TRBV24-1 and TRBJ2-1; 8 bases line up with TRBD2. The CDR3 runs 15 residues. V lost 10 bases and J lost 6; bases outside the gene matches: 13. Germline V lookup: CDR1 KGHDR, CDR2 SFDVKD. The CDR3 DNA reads TGTGCCACGCAGCCCACGCGGGGGGCAGGCAATGAGCAGTTCTTC. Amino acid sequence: CATQPTRGAGNEQFF.

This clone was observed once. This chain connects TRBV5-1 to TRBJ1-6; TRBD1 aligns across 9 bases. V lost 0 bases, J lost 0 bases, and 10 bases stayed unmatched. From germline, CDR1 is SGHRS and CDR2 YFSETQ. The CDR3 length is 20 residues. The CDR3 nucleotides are TGCGCCAGCAGCTTGGCCCGTTCGGGACAGGGAAGCTCCTATAATTCACCCCTCCACTTT. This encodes CASSLARSGQGSSYNSPLHF.

The CDR3: CASSLGLGDWGGEQFF. In DNA form, the CDR3 reads TGTGCCAGCAGCTTAGGTCTAGGAGACTGGGGGGGTGAGCAGTTCTTC. The rearrangement links TRBV11-3 to TRBJ2-1; 7 bases match TRBD2. Germline loops: CDR1 SGHNT, CDR2 YENEEA. This CDR3 region has 16 residues. With V trimmed by 1 base and J by 9 bases, 12 bases remained unmatched.

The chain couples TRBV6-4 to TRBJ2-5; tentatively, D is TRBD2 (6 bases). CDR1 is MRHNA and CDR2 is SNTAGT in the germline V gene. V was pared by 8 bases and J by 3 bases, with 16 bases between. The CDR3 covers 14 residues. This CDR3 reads CASVGSKTEETQYF. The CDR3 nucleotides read TGTGCCAGCGTCGGGAGTAAGACAGAAGAGACCCAGTACTTC.

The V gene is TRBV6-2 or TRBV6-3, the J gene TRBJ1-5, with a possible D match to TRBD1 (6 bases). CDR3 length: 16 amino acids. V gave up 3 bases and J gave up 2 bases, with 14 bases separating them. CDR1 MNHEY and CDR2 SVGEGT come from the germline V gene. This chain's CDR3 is CASSYQGPGGNQPQHF. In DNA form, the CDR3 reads TGTGCCAGCAGTTATCAGGGGCCAGGTGGCAATCAGCCCCAGCATTTT.

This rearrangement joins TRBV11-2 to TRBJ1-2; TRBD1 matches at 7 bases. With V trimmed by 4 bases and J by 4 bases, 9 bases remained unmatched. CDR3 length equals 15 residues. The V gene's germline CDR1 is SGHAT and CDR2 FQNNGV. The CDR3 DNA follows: TGTGCCAGCAGCTCCCTCCTCCGGGACAGCTATGGCTACACCTTC. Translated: CASSSLLRDSYGYTF.

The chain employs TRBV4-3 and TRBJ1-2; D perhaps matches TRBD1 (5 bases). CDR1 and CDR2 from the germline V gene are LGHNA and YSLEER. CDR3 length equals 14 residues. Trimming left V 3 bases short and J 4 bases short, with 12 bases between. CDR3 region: CASSQGPSAYGYTF. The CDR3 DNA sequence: TGCGCCAGCAGCCAGGGGCCCTCTGCCTATGGCTACACCTTC.

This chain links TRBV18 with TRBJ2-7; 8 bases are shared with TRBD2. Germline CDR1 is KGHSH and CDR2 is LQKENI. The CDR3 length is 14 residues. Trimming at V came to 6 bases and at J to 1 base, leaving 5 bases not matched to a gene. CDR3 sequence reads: CASSPGGASYEQYF. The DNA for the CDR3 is TGTGCCAGCTCTCCGGGGGGGGCATCCTACGAGCAGTACTTC.

CDR3 sequence reads: CASSDVGAGANVLTF. The DNA of the CDR3 is TGTGCCAGCAGTGATGTAGGGGCTGGGGCCAACGTCCTGACTTTC. V usage is TRBV6-1 and J usage is TRBJ2-6, with D possibly matching TRBD1 (5 bases). CDR3 size: 15 residues. With 3 bases removed from V and 2 bases from J, the gap between germline ends came to 8 bases. Looked up from germline, CDR1 is MNHNS and CDR2 is SASEGT.

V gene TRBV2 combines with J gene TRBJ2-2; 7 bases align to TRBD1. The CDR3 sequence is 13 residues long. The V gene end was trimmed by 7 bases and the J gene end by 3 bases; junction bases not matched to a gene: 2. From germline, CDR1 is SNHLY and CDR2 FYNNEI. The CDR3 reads CASNGQDTGELFF. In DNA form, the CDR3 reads TGTGCCAGCAACGGACAGGACACCGGGGAGCTGTTTTTT.

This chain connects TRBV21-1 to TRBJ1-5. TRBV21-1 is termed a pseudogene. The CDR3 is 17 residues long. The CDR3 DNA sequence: TGTGCCAGCAGCAAAGTTCAGGAGGGAAGGGGCAATCAGCCCCAGCATTTT. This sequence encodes CASSKVQEGRGNQPQHF.

The CDR3, as DNA: TGTGCCAGTAGTACTCGACCACCTGGGAGTGAAAAACTGTTTTTT. Translated: CASSTRPPGSEKLFF. This rearrangement joins TRBV19 to TRBJ1-4; D gene ambiguous. This CDR3 comprises 15 residues. Trimming stripped 4 bases from V and 7 bases from J, with 16 bases between. Germline CDR1 and CDR2: LNHDA and SQIVND (reference sequence).

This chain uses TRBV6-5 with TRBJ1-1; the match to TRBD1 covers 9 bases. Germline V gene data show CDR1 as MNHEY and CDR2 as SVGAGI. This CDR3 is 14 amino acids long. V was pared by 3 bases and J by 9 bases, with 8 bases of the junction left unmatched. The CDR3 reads CASSYSGQGTKAFF. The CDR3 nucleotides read TGTGCCAGCAGTTATTCCGGACAGGGGACTAAAGCTTTCTTT.

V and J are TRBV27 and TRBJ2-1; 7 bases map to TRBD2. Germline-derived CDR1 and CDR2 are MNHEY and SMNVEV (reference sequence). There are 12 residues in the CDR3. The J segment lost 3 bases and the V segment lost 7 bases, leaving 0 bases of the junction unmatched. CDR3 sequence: CASKRGYNEQFF. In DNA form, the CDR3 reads TGTGCCAGCAAGCGGGGCTACAATGAGCAGTTCTTC.

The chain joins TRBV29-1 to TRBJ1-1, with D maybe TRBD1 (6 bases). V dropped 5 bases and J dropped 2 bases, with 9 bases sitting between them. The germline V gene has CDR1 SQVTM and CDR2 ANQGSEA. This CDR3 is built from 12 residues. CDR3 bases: TGCAGCGTTTGGGACACCAACACTGAAGCTTTCTTT. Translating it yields CSVWDTNTEAFF.

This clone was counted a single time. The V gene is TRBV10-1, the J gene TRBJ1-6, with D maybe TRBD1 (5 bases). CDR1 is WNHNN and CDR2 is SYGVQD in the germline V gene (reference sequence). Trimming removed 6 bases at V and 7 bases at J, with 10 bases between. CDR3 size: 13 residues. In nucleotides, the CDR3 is TGCGCCAGCAGAAGACAGCCGAATTCACCCCTCCACTTT. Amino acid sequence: CASRRQPNSPLHF.

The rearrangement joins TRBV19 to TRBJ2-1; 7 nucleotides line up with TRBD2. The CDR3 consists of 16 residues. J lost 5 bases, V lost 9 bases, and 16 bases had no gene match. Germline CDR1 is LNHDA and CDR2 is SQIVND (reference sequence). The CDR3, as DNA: TGTGCCAGCACCCACCGACCGGGGGGAACAAACAATGAGCAGTTCTTC. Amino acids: CASTHRPGGTNNEQFF.

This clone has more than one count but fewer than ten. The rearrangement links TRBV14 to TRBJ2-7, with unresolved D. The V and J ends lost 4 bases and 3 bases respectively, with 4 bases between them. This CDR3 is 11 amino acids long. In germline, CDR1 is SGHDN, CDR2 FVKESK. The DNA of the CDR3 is TGTGCCAGCAGCCCGGGCTACGAGCAGTACTTC. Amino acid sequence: CASSPGYEQYF.

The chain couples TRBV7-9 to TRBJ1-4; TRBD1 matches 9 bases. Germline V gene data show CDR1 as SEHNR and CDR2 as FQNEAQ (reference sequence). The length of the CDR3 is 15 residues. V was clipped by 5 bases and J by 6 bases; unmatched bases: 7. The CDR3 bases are TGTGCCAGCAGCCTACCGGGACAGGGTTATGAAAAACTGTTTTTT. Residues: CASSLPGQGYEKLFF.